This T cell receptor beta chain was profiled in a study of T cells after yellow fever vaccination. General study points: Post-booster repertoires again held most primary-vaccination clones (roughly 96% CD4, about 90% CD8).

Researchers made TCR cDNA using 5'RACE template switching, and this step added a universal primer site and UMIs. TCRdb itself ran the 5' RACE reads through MiXCR, one entry per CDR3 protein. The data show some 160,000 distinct CDR3 sequences, roughly a tenth seen once. This clonotype was seen more than once but under ten times. Its antigen is still unknown. Sequencing used CD8+ T cells sorted from PBMCs, obtained 45 days after the yellow fever booster vaccination. This clonotype originated in a man younger than 35 who received the YFV17D yellow fever vaccine.

The CDR3 loop is CASSYTTETGANVLTF. DNA for the CDR3: TGTGCCAGCAGTTACACGACAGAGACTGGGGCCAACGTCCTGACTTTC. This chain uses TRBV6-5 with TRBJ2-6, with a tentative D call TRBD1 (5 bases). Between the trimmed V and J ends, which lost 2 bases and 2 bases, there was a span of 10 bases. Per germline, CDR1 MNHEY and CDR2 SVGAGI. The CDR3 runs 16 residues.